This is a list of T cell receptor beta chains from one sample in a study of T cells in Graves' hyperthyroidism and ophthalmopathy. TCRdb analysed the multiplex PCR reads with MiXCR anew, one entry per CDR3 protein. The repertoire holds almost 500,000 distinct CDR3 sequences, with under 25% as singletons. The sample comprised blood. The receptors stem from an older woman with Graves' ophthalmopathy. The CDR3 runs from the conserved cysteine through the conserved F or W. D genes are given only for firm matches. Only part of the rows carry a size: once, few, many, or a class if the clone is expanded.

clone_size j_call v_call d_call cdr3_aa cdr3_nt
- TRBJ2-5 TRBV9 TRBD2 CASSVVGSGGETQYF TGTGCCAGCAGCGTAGTCGGTTCGGGAGGGGAGACCCAGTACTTC
few TRBJ1-2 TRBV7-9 - CASNPQGTPPYYTF TGTGCCAGCAACCCCCAGGGCACTCCCCCTTACTACACCTTC
- TRBJ2-7 TRBV5-1 TRBD2 CASSPGAGEWDEQYF TGCGCCAGCAGCCCGGGAGCGGGAGAGTGGGACGAGCAGTACTTC
few TRBJ2-1 TRBV3-1 - CASSHFAYNEQFF TGTGCCAGCAGCCATTTCGCCTACAATGAGCAGTTCTTC
few TRBJ2-6 TRBV20-1 - CSARGTQGFGANVLTF TGCAGTGCTAGAGGGACGCAGGGATTCGGGGCCAACGTCCTGACTTTC
- TRBJ2-7 TRBV7-2 - CASSLGVAPSSYEQYF TGTGCCAGCAGCCTAGGGGTAGCCCCTAGCTCCTACGAGCAGTACTTC
- TRBJ2-3 TRBV25-1 - CASRPRDWVGGDTQYF TGTGCCAGCAGGCCCCGGGACTGGGTCGGAGGAGATACGCAGTATTTT
few TRBJ1-4 TRBV28 TRBD1 CASRNPGQWEKLFF TGTGCCAGCAGGAATCCGGGACAGTGGGAAAAACTGTTTTTT
many TRBJ1-2 TRBV11-2 - CATTLAGAGVYGYTF TGTGCCACCACACTCGCAGGAGCAGGGGTCTATGGCTACACCTTC
many TRBJ2-7 TRBV29-1 - CSAQGGPYEQYF TGCAGCGCTCAGGGGGGCCCCTACGAGCAGTACTTC
- TRBJ2-1 TRBV11-1 TRBD2 CASSLARFGTSARSSYNEQFF TGTGCCAGCAGCTTAGCGCGGTTTGGGACTAGCGCTAGGAGCTCCTACAATGAGCAGTTCTTC
- TRBJ1-2 TRBV6-1 TRBD1 CASSQGAQGYTF TGTGCCAGCAGCCAGGGGGCTCAGGGCTACACCTTC
few TRBJ2-7 TRBV6-1 TRBD2 CASSQESGRRLAGGEQYF TGTGCCAGCAGCCAAGAATCCGGTCGACGGTTAGCGGGAGGCGAGCAGTACTTC
many TRBJ2-7 TRBV7-2 TRBD2 CASSLGSGSLSYEQYF TGTGCCAGCAGCTTAGGTAGCGGGAGTCTTTCCTACGAGCAGTACTTC
few TRBJ1-4 TRBV6-5 TRBD1 CASSYPTGGNEKLFF TGTGCCAGCAGTTACCCGACAGGGGGTAATGAAAAACTGTTTTTT
many TRBJ2-1 TRBV2 - CATHADQGNEQFF TGTGCCACCCACGCCGATCAGGGTAATGAGCAGTTCTTC
- TRBJ1-1 TRBV18 - CASSPRPGVAEGDTEAFF TGTGCCAGCTCACCACGACCTGGTGTGGCCGAGGGGGACACTGAAGCTTTCTTT
many TRBJ2-1 TRBV2 TRBD2 CASSEMLAGVEYNEQFF TGTGCCAGCAGTGAAATGCTAGCGGGAGTGGAATACAATGAGCAGTTCTTC
- TRBJ1-5 TRBV7-9 - CASSTGHPNQPQHF TGTGCCAGCAGCACAGGACACCCCAATCAGCCCCAGCATTTT
- TRBJ2-7 TRBV30 - CAWSVASFGQYF TGTGCCTGGAGTGTGGCCAGTTTTGGGCAGTACTTC
- TRBJ2-6 TRBV27 - CASSFVGGSGANVLTF TGTGCCAGCAGTTTTGTGGGGGGTTCCGGGGCCAACGTCCTGACTTTC
- TRBJ1-4 TRBV19 - CASSIRGEKLFF TGTGCCAGTAGTATCAGGGGTGAAAAACTGTTTTTT
- TRBJ2-3 TRBV5-1 TRBD1 CASSLLQGAFSTDTQYF TGCGCCAGCAGCTTGTTACAGGGGGCTTTCAGCACAGATACGCAGTATTTT
many TRBJ1-2 TRBV6-2/TRBV6-3 - CASTQGVDYGYTF TGTGCCAGCACCCAGGGAGTTGACTATGGCTACACCTTC
- TRBJ2-7 TRBV5-6 - CASGLSGRYEQYF TGTGCCAGCGGGCTCAGCGGACGCTACGAGCAGTACTTC
- TRBJ2-5 TRBV5-5 TRBD2 CASSLLAGGPRETQYF TGTGCCAGCAGCTTGTTGGCGGGAGGGCCGCGGGAGACCCAGTACTTC
many TRBJ2-7 TRBV6-1 - CASSETGPHEQYF TGTGCCAGCAGTGAAACAGGGCCCCACGAGCAGTACTTC
- TRBJ1-4 TRBV18 - CASSPRQGEKLFF TGTGCCAGCTCACCACGACAAGGGGAAAAACTGTTTTTT
- TRBJ2-3 TRBV7-2 - CASSRDWTDTQYF TGTGCCAGCAGCCGCGACTGGACAGATACGCAGTATTTT
- TRBJ2-1 TRBV20-1 TRBD1 CSARFGTGFYNEQFF TGCAGTGCTAGATTTGGGACAGGCTTTTACAATGAGCAGTTCTTC
many TRBJ1-2 TRBV27 - CASSLFSRTLLGYTF TGTGCCAGCAGTTTATTCTCCAGGACCCTCCTCGGCTACACCTTC
few TRBJ2-1 TRBV5-1 TRBD2 CASSLMTSGRYNEQFF TGCGCCAGCAGCTTGATGACTAGCGGGAGATACAATGAGCAGTTCTTC
- TRBJ1-1 TRBV28 - CASSFLTENTEAFF TGTGCCAGCAGTTTCCTGACAGAGAACACTGAAGCTTTCTTT
- TRBJ1-1 TRBV30 - CAWSMGMNTEAFF TGTGCCTGGAGTATGGGAATGAACACTGAAGCTTTCTTT
many TRBJ1-1 TRBV11-2 TRBD1 CASSLAGQGRRLNTEAFF TGTGCCAGCAGCTTGGCGGGACAGGGCCGGAGATTGAACACTGAAGCTTTCTTT
- TRBJ2-1 TRBV7-2 TRBD2 CASSFRGLAVSGGSYNEQFF TGTGCCAGCAGCTTTCGGGGACTAGCAGTATCCGGAGGCTCCTACAATGAGCAGTTCTTC
many TRBJ1-2 TRBV28 - CASLRDRNYGYTF TGTGCCAGTCTCCGGGACCGGAACTATGGCTACACCTTC